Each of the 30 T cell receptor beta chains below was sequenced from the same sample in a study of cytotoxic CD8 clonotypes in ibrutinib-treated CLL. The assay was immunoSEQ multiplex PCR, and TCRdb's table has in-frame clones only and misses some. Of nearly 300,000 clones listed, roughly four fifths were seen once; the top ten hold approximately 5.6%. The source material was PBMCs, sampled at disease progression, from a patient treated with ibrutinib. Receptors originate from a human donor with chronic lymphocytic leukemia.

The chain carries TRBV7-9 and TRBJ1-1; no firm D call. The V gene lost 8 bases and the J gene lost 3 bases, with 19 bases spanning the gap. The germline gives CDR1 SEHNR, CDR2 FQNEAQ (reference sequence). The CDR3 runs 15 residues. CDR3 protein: CASLPPSFGYTEAFF. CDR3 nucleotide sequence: TGTGCCAGCTTGCCCCCCAGTTTTGGGTACACTGAAGCTTTCTTT.

The CDR3 sequence: CASIGRGLDYGYTF. The CDR3 DNA is TGTGCCAGCATCGGGCGGGGCCTGGACTATGGCTACACCTTC. The V gene is TRBV6-5, the J gene TRBJ1-2; D possibly corresponds to TRBD1 (5 bases). Germline lookup yields CDR1 MNHEY and CDR2 SVGAGI. This CDR3 has 14 residues. V gave up 7 bases and J gave up 3 bases, with 15 bases separating them.

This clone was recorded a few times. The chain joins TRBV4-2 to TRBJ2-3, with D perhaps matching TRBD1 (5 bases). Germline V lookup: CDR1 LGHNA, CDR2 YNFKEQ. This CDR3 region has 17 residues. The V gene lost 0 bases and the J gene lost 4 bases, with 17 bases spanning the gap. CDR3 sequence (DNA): TGTGCCAGCAGCCAAGATCTGAACAGGTTCGTAGCAGATACGCAGTATTTT. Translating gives CASSQDLNRFVADTQYF.

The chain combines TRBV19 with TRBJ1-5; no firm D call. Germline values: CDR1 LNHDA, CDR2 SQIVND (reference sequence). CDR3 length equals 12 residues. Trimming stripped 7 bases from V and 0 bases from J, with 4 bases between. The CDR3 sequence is CASKVSNQPQHF. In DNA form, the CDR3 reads TGTGCCAGTAAAGTTAGCAATCAGCCCCAGCATTTT. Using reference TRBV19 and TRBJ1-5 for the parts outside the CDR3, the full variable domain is DGGITQSPKYLFRKEGQNVTLSCEQNLNHDAMYWYRQDPGQGLRLIYYSQIVNDFQKGDIAEGYSVSREKKESFPLTVTSAQKNPTAFYLCASKVSNQPQHFGDGTRLSIL.

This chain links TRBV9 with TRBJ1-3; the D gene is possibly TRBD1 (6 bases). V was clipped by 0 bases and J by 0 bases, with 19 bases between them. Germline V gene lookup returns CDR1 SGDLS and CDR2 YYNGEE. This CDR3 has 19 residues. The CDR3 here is CASSVATGGPTLSGNTIYF. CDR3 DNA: TGTGCCAGCAGCGTAGCTACGGGGGGGCCGACTCTCTCTGGAAACACCATATATTTT.

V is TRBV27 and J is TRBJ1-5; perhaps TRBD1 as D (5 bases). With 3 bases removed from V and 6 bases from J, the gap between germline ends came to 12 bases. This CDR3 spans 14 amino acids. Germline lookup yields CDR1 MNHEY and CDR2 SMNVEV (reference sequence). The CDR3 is CASSLWGGGQPQHF. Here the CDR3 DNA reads TGTGCCAGCAGTTTGTGGGGCGGTGGTCAGCCCCAGCATTTT.

CDR3 DNA: TGTGCCAGCAGCGGACGCGGGGGAATAGGGTACAATGAGCAGTTCTTC. Its translation is CASSGRGGIGYNEQFF. The chain links TRBV2 to TRBJ2-1, with TRBD2 matching over 7 bases. Germline CDR1 reads SNHLY; CDR2 reads FYNNEI. The CDR3 is 16 residues long. The ends lost 6 bases at V and 4 bases at J; junction bases unmatched: 12.

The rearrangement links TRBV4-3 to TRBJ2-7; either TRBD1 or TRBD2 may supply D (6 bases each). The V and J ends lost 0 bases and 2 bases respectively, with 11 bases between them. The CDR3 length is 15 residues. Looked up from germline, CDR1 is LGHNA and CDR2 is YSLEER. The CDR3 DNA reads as TGCGCCAGCAGCCAAGAAGCTAGGGGGGCCTACGAGCAGTACTTC. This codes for CASSQEARGAYEQYF.

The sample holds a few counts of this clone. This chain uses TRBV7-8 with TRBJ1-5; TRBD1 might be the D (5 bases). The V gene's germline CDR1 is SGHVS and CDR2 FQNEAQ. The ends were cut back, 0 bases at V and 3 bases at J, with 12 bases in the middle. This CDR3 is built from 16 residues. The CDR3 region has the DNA TGTGCCAGCAGCTTAGCGAATTTAGGGGCCAATCAGCCCCAGCATTTT. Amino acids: CASSLANLGANQPQHF.

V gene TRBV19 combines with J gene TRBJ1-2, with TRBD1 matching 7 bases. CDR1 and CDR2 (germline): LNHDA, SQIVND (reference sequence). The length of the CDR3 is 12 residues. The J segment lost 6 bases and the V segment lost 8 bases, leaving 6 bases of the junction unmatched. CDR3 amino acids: CASGSRGNGYTF. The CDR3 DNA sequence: TGTGCCAGTGGATCCAGGGGGAATGGCTACACCTTC.

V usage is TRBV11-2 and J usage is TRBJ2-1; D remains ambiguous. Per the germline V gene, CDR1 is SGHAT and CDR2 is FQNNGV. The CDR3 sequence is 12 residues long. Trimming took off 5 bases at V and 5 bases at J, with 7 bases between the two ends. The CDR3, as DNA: TGTGCCAGCAGCGTAAACAACAATGAGCAGTTCTTC. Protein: CASSVNNNEQFF.

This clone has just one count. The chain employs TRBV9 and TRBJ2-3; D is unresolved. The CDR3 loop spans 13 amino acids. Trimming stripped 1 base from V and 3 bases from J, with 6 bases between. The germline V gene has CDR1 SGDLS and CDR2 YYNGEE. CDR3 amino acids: CASSVYGTDTQYF. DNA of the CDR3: TGTGCCAGCAGCGTATATGGGACAGATACGCAGTATTTT.

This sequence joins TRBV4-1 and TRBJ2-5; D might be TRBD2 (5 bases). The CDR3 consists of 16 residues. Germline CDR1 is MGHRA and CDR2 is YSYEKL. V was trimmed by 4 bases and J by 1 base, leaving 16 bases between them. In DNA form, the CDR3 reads TGCGCCAGCAGCCCGAAGGTCGCGGGTCTCCAAGAGACCCAGTACTTC. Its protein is CASSPKVAGLQETQYF.

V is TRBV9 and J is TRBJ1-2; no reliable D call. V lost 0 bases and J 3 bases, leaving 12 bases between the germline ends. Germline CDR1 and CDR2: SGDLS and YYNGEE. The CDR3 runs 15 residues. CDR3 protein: CASSVDAFSDYGYTF. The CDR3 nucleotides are TGTGCCAGCAGCGTAGATGCCTTCTCGGACTATGGCTACACCTTC. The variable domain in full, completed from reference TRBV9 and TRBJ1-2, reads DSGVTQTPKHLITATGQRVTLRCSPRSGDLSVYWYQQSLDQGLQFLIQYYNGEERAKGNILERFSAQQFPDLHSELNLSSLELGDSALYFCASSVDAFSDYGYTFGSGTRLTVV.

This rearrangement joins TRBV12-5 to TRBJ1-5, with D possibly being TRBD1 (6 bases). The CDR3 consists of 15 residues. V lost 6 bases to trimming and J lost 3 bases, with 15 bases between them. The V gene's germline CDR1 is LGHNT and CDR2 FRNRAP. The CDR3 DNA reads TGTGCTAGTGGCCCGGGGGACATCAACAATCAGCCCCAGCATTTT. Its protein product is CASGPGDINNQPQHF. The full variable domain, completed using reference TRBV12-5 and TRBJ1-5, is DARVTQTPRHKVTEMGQEVTMRCQPILGHNTVFWYRQTMMQGLELLAYFRNRAPLDDSGMPKDRFSAEMPDATLATLKIQPSEPRDSAVYFCASGPGDINNQPQHFGDGTRLSIL.

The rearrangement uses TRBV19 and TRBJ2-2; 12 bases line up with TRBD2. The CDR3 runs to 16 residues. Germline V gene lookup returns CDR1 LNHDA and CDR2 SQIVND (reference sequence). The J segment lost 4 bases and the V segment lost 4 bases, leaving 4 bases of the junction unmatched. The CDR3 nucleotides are TGTGCCAGTAGTAAACTAGCGGGGGGCTCCACCGGGGAGCTGTTTTTT. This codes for CASSKLAGGSTGELFF.

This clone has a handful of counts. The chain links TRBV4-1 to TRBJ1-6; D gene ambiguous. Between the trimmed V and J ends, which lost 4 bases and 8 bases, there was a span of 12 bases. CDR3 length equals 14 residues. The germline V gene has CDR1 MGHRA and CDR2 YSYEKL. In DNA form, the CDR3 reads TGCGCCAGCAGCCCTCTGGAACCCTATTCACCCCTCCACTTT. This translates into CASSPLEPYSPLHF.

The CDR3 nucleotides read TGTGCCAGCAGCTTATTACTCCCAGGGGGATCTGCTGGCTACACCTTC. Residues: CASSLLLPGGSAGYTF. The chain joins TRBV13 to TRBJ1-2, with 7 bases fitting TRBD1. Trimming removed 2 bases from V and 7 bases from J; junction bases left unmatched: 13. The CDR3 length is 16 residues. The germline gives CDR1 PRHDT, CDR2 FYEKMQ (reference sequence). Complete variable domain (other parts from reference TRBV13 and TRBJ1-2): AAGVIQSPRHLIKEKRETATLKCYPIPRHDTVYWYQQGPGQDPQFLISFYEKMQSDKGSIPDRFSAQQFSDYHSELNMSSLELGDSALYFCASSLLLPGGSAGYTFGSGTRLTVV.

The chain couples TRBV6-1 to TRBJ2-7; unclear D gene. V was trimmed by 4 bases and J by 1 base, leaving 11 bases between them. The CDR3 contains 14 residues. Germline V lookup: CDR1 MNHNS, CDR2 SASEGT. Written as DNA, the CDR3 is TGTGCCAGCAGTGTCAGGCAGGCGTCCTACGAGCAGTACTTC. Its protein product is CASSVRQASYEQYF.

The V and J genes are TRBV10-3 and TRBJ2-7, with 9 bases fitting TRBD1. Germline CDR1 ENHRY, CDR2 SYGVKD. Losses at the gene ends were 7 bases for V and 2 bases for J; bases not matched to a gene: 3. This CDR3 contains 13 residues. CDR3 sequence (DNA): TGTGCCATCACCGGGACAGGGCCCTACGAGCAGTACTTC. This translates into CAITGTGPYEQYF.

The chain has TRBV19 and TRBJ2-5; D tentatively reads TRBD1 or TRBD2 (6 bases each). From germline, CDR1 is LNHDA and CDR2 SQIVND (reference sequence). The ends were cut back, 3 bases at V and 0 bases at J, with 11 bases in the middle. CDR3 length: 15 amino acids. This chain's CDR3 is CASSIRGPYQETQYF. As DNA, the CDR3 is TGTGCCAGTAGTATTCGGGGGCCATACCAAGAGACCCAGTACTTC.

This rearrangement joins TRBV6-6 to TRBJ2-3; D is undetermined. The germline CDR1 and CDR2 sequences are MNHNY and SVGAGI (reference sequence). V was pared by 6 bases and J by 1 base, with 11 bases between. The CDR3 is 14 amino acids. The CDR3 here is CASSVPAGTDTQYF. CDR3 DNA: TGTGCCAGCAGCGTTCCGGCCGGCACAGATACGCAGTATTTT.

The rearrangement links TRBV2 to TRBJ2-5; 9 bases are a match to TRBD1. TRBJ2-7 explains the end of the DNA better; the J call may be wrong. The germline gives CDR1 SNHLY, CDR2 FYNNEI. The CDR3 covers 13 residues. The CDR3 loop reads CASCGDREDEQYF. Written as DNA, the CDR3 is TGTGCCAGCTGTGGGGACAGGGAAGACGAGCAGTACTTC.

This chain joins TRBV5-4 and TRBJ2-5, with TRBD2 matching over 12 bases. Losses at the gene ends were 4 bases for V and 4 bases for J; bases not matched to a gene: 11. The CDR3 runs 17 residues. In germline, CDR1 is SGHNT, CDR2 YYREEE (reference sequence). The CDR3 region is CASSPATSGSPPETQYF. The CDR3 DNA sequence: TGTGCCAGCAGCCCCGCGACTAGCGGGAGCCCCCCAGAGACCCAGTACTTC.

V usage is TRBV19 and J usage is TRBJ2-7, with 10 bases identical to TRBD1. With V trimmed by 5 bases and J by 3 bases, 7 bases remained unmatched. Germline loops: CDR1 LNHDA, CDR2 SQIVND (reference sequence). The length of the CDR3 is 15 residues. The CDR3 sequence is CASSWGTGEGYEQYF. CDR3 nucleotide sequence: TGTGCCAGTAGTTGGGGGACAGGGGAAGGCTACGAGCAGTACTTC.

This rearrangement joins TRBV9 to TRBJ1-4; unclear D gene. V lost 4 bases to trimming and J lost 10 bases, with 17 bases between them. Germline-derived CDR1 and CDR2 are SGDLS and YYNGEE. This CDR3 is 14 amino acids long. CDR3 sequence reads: CASSPTTSEGKLFF. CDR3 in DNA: TGTGCCAGCAGCCCGACGACATCGGAGGGAAAACTGTTTTTT.

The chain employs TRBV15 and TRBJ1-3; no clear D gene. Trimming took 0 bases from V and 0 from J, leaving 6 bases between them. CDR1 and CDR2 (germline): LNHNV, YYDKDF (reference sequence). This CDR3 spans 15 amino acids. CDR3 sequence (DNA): TGTGCCACCAGCAGAGACCGGGTCTCTGGAAACACCATATATTTT. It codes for CATSRDRVSGNTIYF.

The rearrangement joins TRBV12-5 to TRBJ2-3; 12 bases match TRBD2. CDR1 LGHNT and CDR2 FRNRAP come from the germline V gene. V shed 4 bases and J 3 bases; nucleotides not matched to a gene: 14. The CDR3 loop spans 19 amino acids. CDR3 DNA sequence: TGTGCTAGTGGTTATAAAGGGCTAGCGGGGGGGCTTAGGACAGATACGCAGTATTTT. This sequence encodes CASGYKGLAGGLRTDTQYF. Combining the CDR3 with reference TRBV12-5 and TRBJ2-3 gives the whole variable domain DARVTQTPRHKVTEMGQEVTMRCQPILGHNTVFWYRQTMMQGLELLAYFRNRAPLDDSGMPKDRFSAEMPDATLATLKIQPSEPRDSAVYFCASGYKGLAGGLRTDTQYFGPGTRLTVL.

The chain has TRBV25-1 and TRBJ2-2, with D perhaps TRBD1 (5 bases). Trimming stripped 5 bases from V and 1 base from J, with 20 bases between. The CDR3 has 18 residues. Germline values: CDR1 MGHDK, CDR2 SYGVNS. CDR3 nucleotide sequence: TGTGCCAGCAGTCACCCCCAGCCCCAGGGATTGAACACCGGGGAGCTGTTTTTT. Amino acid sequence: CASSHPQPQGLNTGELFF.

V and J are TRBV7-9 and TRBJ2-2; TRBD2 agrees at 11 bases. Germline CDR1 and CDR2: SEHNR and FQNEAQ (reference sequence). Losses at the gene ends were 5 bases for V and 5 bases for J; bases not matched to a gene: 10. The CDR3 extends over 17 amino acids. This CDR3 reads CASSRGLAGELTGELFF. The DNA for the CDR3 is TGTGCCAGCAGCCGAGGACTAGCGGGTGAACTAACCGGGGAGCTGTTTTTT.